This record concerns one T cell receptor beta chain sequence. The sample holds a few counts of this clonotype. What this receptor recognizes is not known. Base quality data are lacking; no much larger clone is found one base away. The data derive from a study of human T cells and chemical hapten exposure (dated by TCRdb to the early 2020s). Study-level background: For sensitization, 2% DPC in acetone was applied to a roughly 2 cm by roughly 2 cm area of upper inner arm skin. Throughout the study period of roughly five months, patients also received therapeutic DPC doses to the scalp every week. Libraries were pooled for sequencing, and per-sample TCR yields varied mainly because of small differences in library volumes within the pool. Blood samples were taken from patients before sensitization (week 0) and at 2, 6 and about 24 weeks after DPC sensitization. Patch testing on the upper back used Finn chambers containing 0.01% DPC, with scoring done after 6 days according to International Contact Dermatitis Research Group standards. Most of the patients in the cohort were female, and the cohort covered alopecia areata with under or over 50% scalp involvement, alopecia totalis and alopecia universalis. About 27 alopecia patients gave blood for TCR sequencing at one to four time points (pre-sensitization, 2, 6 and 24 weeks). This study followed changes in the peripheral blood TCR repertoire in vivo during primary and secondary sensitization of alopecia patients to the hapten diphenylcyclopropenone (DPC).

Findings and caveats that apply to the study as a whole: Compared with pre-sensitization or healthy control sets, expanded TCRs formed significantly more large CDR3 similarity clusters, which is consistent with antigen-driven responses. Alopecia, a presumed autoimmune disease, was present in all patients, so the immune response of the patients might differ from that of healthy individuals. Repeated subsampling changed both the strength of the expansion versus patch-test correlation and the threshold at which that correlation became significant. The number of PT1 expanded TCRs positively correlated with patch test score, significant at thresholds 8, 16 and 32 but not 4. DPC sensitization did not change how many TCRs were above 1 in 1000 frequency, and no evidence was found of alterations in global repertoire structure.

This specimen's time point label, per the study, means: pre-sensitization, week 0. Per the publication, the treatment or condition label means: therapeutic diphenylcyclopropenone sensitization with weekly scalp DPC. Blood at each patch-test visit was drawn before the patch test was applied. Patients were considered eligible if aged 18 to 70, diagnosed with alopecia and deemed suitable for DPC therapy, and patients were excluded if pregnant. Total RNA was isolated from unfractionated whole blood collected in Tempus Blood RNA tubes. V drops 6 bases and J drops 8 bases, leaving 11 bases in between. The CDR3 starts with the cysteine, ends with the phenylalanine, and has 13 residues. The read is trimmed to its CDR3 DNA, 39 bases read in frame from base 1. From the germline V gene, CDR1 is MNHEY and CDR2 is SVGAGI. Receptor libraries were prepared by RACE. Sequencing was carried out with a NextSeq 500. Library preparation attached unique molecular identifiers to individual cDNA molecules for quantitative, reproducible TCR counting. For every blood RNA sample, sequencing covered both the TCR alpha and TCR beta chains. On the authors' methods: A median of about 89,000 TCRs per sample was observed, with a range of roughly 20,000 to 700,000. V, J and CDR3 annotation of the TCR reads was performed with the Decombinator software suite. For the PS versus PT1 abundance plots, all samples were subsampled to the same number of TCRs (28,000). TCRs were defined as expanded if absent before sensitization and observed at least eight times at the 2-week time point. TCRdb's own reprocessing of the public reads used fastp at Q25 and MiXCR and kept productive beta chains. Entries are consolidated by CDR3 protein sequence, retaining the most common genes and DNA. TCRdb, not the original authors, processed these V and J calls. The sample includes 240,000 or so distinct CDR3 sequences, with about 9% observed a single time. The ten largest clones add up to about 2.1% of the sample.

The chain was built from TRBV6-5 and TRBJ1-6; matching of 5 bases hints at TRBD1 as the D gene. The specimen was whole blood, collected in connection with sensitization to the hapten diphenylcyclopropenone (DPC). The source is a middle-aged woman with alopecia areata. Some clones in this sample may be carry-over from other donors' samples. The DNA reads TGTGCCAGCAGCCGGGACGGATATTCACCCCTCCACTTT. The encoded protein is CASSRDGYSPLHF.